These 24 T cell receptor beta chains came from one sample sequenced in a study of cytomegalovirus exposure and HLA in healthy donors. 60 Vbeta and 13 Jbeta primers were used in PCR. Profiling relied on immunoSEQ multiplex PCR, and the TCRdb table lists in-frame clones only, not all of them. The sample yields fewer than 100,000 clones, about four fifths seen once. Sequencing used PBMCs. These receptor sequences come from a woman in her thirties or forties in good health and CMV-seropositive.

The chain uses TRBV19 and TRBJ2-2; 7 nucleotides align to TRBD1. This CDR3 is built from 16 residues. Germline V lookup: CDR1 LNHDA, CDR2 SQIVND (reference sequence). J gave up 5 bases and V 6 bases, and 12 bases lay outside the gene matches. CDR3 in DNA: TGTGCCAGTAGCCTAGGAATAGGGGGCCGTACCGGGGAGCTGTTTTTT. Amino acid sequence: CASSLGIGGRTGELFF.

This sequence joins TRBV18 and TRBJ2-1; 7 bases match TRBD2. The CDR3 has 15 residues. Looked up from germline, CDR1 is KGHSH and CDR2 is LQKENI. The ends lost 2 bases at V and 5 bases at J; junction bases unmatched: 6. The CDR3 region is CASSPASGRNNEQFF. CDR3 bases: TGTGCCAGCTCACCAGCTAGCGGAAGAAACAATGAGCAGTTCTTC.

This chain links TRBV4-1 with TRBJ2-2; TRBD1 aligns across 7 bases. The CDR3 contains 17 residues. Germline V CDR1 and CDR2: MGHRA, YSYEKL. V was clipped by 0 bases and J by 4 bases; unmatched bases: 8. The CDR3 loop is CASSQDRRQGITGELFF. CDR3 DNA: TGCGCCAGCAGCCAAGATCGAAGACAGGGAATCACCGGGGAGCTGTTTTTT.

The chain uses TRBV28 and TRBJ2-5, with D possibly being TRBD2 (5 bases). Germline V gene lookup returns CDR1 MDHEN and CDR2 SYDVKM. Trimming pared 3 bases from V and 5 bases from J, leaving 10 bases between. The CDR3 runs to 13 residues. Here the CDR3 reads CASSFQRTETQYF. The CDR3 coding sequence is TGTGCCAGCAGTTTTCAGAGGACTGAGACCCAGTACTTC.

This clone was picked up one time. The V gene is TRBV9, the J gene TRBJ2-5, with 12 bases aligning to TRBD2. This CDR3 comprises 17 residues. V shed 0 bases, J shed 4 bases, and the junction held 7 bases outside the gene matches. The germline V gene has CDR1 SGDLS and CDR2 YYNGEE. The CDR3 sequence is CASSVGLAGGIGETQYF. As DNA, the CDR3 is TGTGCCAGCAGCGTAGGGCTAGCGGGAGGGATAGGAGAGACCCAGTACTTC.

This chain links TRBV11-2 with TRBJ1-5; D gene uncertain. With 5 bases removed from V and 3 bases from J, the gap between germline ends came to 8 bases. The CDR3 length is 13 residues. The V gene's germline CDR1 is SGHAT and CDR2 FQNNGV. CDR3 loop: CASSDQSNQPQHF. CDR3 sequence (DNA): TGTGCCAGCAGCGATCAGTCCAATCAGCCCCAGCATTTT.

The rearrangement links TRBV4-1 to TRBJ2-1; unclear D gene. Trimming removed 4 bases from V and 5 bases from J, with 15 bases in between. CDR1 MGHRA and CDR2 YSYEKL come from the germline V gene. The CDR3 is 15 amino acids. DNA of the CDR3: TGCGCCAGCAGCCGTTTAGCCATCCTCAACAATGAGCAGTTCTTC. It specifies CASSRLAILNNEQFF.

This chain connects TRBV2 to TRBJ2-1; TRBD2 aligns across 11 bases. V was clipped by 7 bases and J by 4 bases; unmatched bases: 6. The length of the CDR3 is 15 residues. Looked up from germline, CDR1 is SNHLY and CDR2 is FYNNEI. DNA of the CDR3: TGTGCCAGCAACGCAGGGACTAGCGGTTACAATGAGCAGTTCTTC. Protein product: CASNAGTSGYNEQFF.

J is TRBJ1-2 and V is TRBV5-1; 11 positions match TRBD1. Germline V gives CDR1 SGHRS, CDR2 YFSETQ. CDR3 length: 15 residues. With 1 base clipped from V and 7 bases from J, the junction kept 6 bases outside the gene matches. Here the CDR3 DNA reads TGCGCCAGCAGCTTGCAGGGACAGGGGGTTTTTGGCTACACCTTC. It codes for CASSLQGQGVFGYTF.

The rearrangement uses TRBV6-5 and TRBJ2-7; 9 positions match TRBD1. Germline assignment: CDR1 MNHEY and CDR2 SVGAGI. The CDR3 runs to 12 residues. J was trimmed by 6 bases and V by 6 bases; bases with no gene match: 3. The chain's CDR3 is CASRKTGGEQYF. The CDR3 DNA follows: TGTGCCAGCAGGAAGACAGGGGGCGAGCAGTACTTC.

This clone was seen a few times. V is TRBV2 and J is TRBJ2-5, with unresolved D. The J call may be in error: the DNA end matches TRBJ2-7 better. The length of the CDR3 is 12 residues. Looked up from germline, CDR1 is SNHLY and CDR2 is FYNNEI. The CDR3 region has the DNA TGTGCCAGCAGTGAAAACGCATACGAGCAGTACTTC. It yields the protein CASSENAYEQYF.

The gene calls are TRBV25-1 and TRBJ1-2; tentatively, D is TRBD1 (5 bases). The CDR3 runs to 13 residues. Deletions cut 7 bases from V and 0 bases from J, with 9 bases between. The germline V gene encodes CDR1 MGHDK and CDR2 SYGVNS. The CDR3 region has the DNA TGTGCCAGCATGGACACATCTAACTATGGCTACACCTTC. Its translation is CASMDTSNYGYTF.

The V call is TRBV15, the J call TRBJ1-2; no reliable D call. Germline V CDR1 and CDR2: LNHNV, YYDKDF (reference sequence). V was pared by 1 base and J by 2 bases, with 8 bases between. The CDR3 runs 14 residues. The CDR3: CATSRVGENYGYTF. In DNA form, the CDR3 reads TGTGCCACCAGCAGAGTTGGAGAGAACTATGGCTACACCTTC.

In its sample, this clone was seen once. Other DNA variants within this sample encode the same CDR3. The chain uses TRBV28 and TRBJ2-7, with 7 bases lining up with TRBD1. J lost 3 bases, V lost 6 bases, and 5 bases had no gene match. The germline V gene has CDR1 MDHEN and CDR2 SYDVKM. The CDR3 loop spans 13 amino acids. CDR3 coding DNA: TGTGCCAGCAGCCCGGGACAGAGCTACGAGCAGTACTTC. Encoded protein: CASSPGQSYEQYF.

V is TRBV15 and J is TRBJ1-1; D unresolved. V dropped 0 bases and J dropped 4 bases, with 21 bases sitting between them. This CDR3 has 18 residues. Germline V CDR1 and CDR2: LNHNV, YYDKDF (reference sequence). CDR3 DNA sequence: TGTGCCACCAGCAGAGATGGAGGACCGGGGTATCGGGGCACTGAAGCTTTCTTT. Translated, it gives CATSRDGGPGYRGTEAFF. Supplemented by reference TRBV15 and TRBJ1-1, the full variable domain reads DAMVIQNPRYQVTQFGKPVTLSCSQTLNHNVMYWYQQKSSQAPKLLFHYYDKDFNNEADTPDNFQSRRPNTSFCFLDIRSPGLGDTAMYLCATSRDGGPGYRGTEAFFGQGTRLTVV.

Regarding this clone: Sequence at one end of the junction differs from germline and may be a read error. The same CDR3 also results from other DNA sequences found in this sample. The CDR3 coding sequence is TGTGCCAGCAGTCAAGGGGGGGGCAACACTGAAGCTTTCTTT. Its translation is CASSQGGGNTEAFF. The chain joins TRBV4-2 to TRBJ1-1, with D possibly being TRBD1 (6 bases). Per the germline V gene, CDR1 is LGHNA and CDR2 is YNFKEQ. CDR3 length: 14 amino acids.

The sample holds one count of this clone. CDR3 sequence: CASSTNRDGANVLTF. CDR3 nucleotide sequence: TGTGCCAGCAGCACAAACAGGGACGGGGCCAACGTCCTGACTTTC. The chain couples TRBV11-3 to TRBJ2-6, with D tentatively TRBD1 (6 bases). The CDR3 is 15 residues long. Germline-derived CDR1 and CDR2 are SGHNT and YENEEA. Trimming took off 5 bases at V and 4 bases at J, with 12 bases between the two ends.

The chain couples TRBV28 to TRBJ1-1; D unclear. The CDR3 runs 11 residues. The germline V and J ends were trimmed by 6 bases and 2 bases, with 4 bases remaining between them. Per germline, CDR1 MDHEN and CDR2 SYDVKM. DNA of the CDR3: TGTGCCAGCAGCGTAAACACTGAAGCTTTCTTT. Its protein is CASSVNTEAFF.

The chain couples TRBV11-2 to TRBJ2-5; D is possibly TRBD1 (6 bases). Trimming shortened V by 10 bases and J by 0 bases, and 12 bases separated the two germline ends. The CDR3 is 13 amino acids. Germline CDR1 and CDR2: SGHAT and FQNNGV. CDR3 coding DNA: TGTGCCAACAACGACAGGTACCAAGAGACCCAGTACTTC. This encodes CANNDRYQETQYF.

This chain uses TRBV5-4 with TRBJ2-7, with a possible D match to TRBD2 (5 bases). The CDR3 consists of 14 residues. Trimming removed 2 bases at V and 7 bases at J, with 16 bases between. Per germline, CDR1 SGHNT and CDR2 YYREEE (reference sequence). CDR3 amino acids: CASSFPEGFREQYF. The CDR3, as DNA: TGTGCCAGCAGCTTTCCCGAGGGATTTAGGGAGCAGTACTTC.

The chain is built from TRBV19 and TRBJ2-1, with TRBD2 matching over 7 bases. The CDR3 extends over 13 amino acids. Unmatched junction bases numbered 4, after V lost 7 bases and J lost 4 bases. Germline V CDR1 and CDR2: LNHDA, SQIVND (reference sequence). The CDR3 coding sequence is TGTGCCAGTACGGCGGGGGAATACAATGAGCAGTTCTTC. It is translated as CASTAGEYNEQFF.

This chain joins TRBV23-1 and TRBJ2-5, with D possibly matching TRBD1 (5 bases). TRBV23-1 counts as an open reading frame of uncertain function. Trimming took 0 bases from V and 2 from J, leaving 16 bases between them. The CDR3 consists of 17 residues. CDR3 sequence (DNA): TGCGCCAGCAGTCAATCGATGGGCAGGGTGGGACAAGAGACCCAGTACTTC. Its translation is CASSQSMGRVGQETQYF.

This clone was counted a few times. V usage is TRBV7-9 and J usage is TRBJ1-2, with 9 bases lining up with TRBD1. The V gene end was trimmed by 5 bases and the J gene end by 6 bases; junction bases not matched to a gene: 7. Germline lookup yields CDR1 SEHNR and CDR2 FQNEAQ (reference sequence). CDR3 length equals 14 residues. DNA of the CDR3: TGTGCCAGCAGCCTCGGGACAGGGACGGATGGCTACACCTTC. Protein: CASSLGTGTDGYTF. Full variable domain (missing parts from reference TRBV7-9 and TRBJ1-2): DTGVSQNPRHKITKRGQNVTFRCDPISEHNRLYWYRQTLGQGPEFLTYFQNEAQLEKSRLLSDRFSAERPKGSFSTLEIQRTEQGDSAMYLCASSLGTGTDGYTFGSGTRLTVV.

This clone has a handful of counts. The CDR3 DNA reads TGCGCCAGCAGCTCCAGTGGGACTAGCGGGAACACAGATACGCAGTATTTT. Protein sequence: CASSSSGTSGNTDTQYF. The chain is built from TRBV5-1 and TRBJ2-3; 13 nucleotides match TRBD2. V gave up 3 bases and J gave up 2 bases; unmatched junction bases: 6. Germline CDR1 SGHRS, CDR2 YFSETQ. The CDR3 sequence is 17 residues long.